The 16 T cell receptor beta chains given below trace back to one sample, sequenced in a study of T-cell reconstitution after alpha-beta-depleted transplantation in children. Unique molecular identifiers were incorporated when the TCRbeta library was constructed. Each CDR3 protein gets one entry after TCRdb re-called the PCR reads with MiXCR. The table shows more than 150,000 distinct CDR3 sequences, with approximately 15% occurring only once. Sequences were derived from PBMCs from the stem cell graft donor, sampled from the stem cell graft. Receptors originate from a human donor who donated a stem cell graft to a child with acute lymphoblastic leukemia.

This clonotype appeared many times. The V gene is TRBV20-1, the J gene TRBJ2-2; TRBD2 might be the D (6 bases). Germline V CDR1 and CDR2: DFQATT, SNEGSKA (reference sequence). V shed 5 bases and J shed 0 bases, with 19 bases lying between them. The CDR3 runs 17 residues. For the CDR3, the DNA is TGCAGTGCTGCGAGGCGGGCGGGGCCTCCGAACACCGGGGAGCTGTTTTTT. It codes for CSAARRAGPPNTGELFF.

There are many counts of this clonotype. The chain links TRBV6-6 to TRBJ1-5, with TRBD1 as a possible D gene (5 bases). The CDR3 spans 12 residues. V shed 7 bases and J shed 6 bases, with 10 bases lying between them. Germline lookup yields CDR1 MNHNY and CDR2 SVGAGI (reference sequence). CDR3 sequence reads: CASTPGGQPQHF. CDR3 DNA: TGTGCCAGCACACCTGGGGGTCAGCCCCAGCATTTT.

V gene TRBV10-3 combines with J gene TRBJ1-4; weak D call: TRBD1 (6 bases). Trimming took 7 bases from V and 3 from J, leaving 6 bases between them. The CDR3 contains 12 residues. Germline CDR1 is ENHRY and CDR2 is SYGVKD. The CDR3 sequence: CAIKGANEKLFF. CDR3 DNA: TGTGCCATCAAGGGGGCTAATGAAAAACTGTTTTTT.

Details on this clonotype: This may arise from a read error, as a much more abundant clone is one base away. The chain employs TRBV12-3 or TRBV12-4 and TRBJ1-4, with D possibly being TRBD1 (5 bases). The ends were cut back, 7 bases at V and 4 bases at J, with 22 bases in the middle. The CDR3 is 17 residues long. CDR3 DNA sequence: TGTGCCAGCACTGGGGCGTCCCAATGGCGGGGTAATGAAAAACTGTTTTTT. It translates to CASTGASQWRGNEKLFF.

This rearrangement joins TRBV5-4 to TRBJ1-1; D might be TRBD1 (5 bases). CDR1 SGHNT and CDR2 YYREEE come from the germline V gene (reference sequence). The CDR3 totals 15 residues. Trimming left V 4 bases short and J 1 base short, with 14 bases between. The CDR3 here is CASSPPRAENTEAFF. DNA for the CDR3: TGTGCCAGCAGCCCCCCCAGGGCCGAGAACACTGAAGCTTTCTTT. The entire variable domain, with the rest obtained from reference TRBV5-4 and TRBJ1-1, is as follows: ETGVTQSPTHLIKTRGQQVTLRCSSQSGHNTVSWYQQALGQGPQFIFQYYREEENGRGNFPPRFSGLQFPNYSSELNVNALELDDSALYLCASSPPRAENTEAFFGQGTRLTVV.

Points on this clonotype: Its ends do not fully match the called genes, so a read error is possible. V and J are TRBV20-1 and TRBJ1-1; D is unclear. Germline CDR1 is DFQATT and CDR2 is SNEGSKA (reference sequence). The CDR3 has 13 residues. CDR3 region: CSATYRINTEALF. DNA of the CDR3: TGCAGTGCTACCTACAGAATTAACACTGAAGCTTTATTT.

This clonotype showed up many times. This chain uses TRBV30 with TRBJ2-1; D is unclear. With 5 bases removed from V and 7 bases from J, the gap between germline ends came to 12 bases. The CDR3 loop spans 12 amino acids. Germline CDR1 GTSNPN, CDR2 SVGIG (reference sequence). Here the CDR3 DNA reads TGTGCCTGGTGGCAGGAGCTAAATGAGCAGTTCTTC. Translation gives CAWWQELNEQFF.

CDR3: CSAGGSGGAAGLYEQYF. The CDR3 region has the DNA TGCAGTGCCGGAGGGTCGGGGGGCGCGGCGGGGCTCTACGAGCAGTACTTC. This sequence joins TRBV20-1 and TRBJ2-7; D might be TRBD2 (7 bases). CDR1 DFQATT and CDR2 SNEGSKA come from the germline V gene (reference sequence). The V end was cut by 6 bases, the J end by 3 bases, with 27 bases between. This CDR3 comprises 17 residues.

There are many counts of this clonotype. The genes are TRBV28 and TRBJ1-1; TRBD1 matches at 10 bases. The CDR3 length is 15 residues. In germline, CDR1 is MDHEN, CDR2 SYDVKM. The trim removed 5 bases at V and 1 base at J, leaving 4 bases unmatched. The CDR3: CASSPGTGANTEAFF. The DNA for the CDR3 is TGTGCCAGCAGTCCCGGGACAGGGGCGAACACTGAAGCTTTCTTT.

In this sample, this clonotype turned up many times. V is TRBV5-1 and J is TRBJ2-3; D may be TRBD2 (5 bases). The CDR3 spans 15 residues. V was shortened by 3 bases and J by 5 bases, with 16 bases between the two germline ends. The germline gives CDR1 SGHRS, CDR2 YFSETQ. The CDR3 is CASSSLRGLGDTQYF. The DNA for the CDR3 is TGCGCCAGCAGCTCACTACGGGGTCTCGGAGATACGCAGTATTTT.

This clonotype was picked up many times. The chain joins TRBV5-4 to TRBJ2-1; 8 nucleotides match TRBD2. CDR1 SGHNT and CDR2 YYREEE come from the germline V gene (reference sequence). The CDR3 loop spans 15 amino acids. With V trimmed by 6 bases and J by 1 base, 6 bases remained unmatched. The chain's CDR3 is CASKSGRESYNEQFF. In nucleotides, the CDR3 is TGTGCCAGCAAGAGCGGGAGAGAGTCCTACAATGAGCAGTTCTTC.

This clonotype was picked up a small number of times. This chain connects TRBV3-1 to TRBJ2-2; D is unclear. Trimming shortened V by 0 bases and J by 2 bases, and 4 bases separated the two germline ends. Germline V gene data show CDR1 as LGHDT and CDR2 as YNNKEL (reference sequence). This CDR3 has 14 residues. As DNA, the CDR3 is TGTGCCAGCAGCCAAGACGTCAACACCGGGGAGCTGTTTTTT. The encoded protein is CASSQDVNTGELFF.

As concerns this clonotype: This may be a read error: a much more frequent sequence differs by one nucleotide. In DNA form, the CDR3 reads TGCAGTGCTAGAGTAGCGGGACATCCATACAATGAGCAGTTCTTC. Encoded protein: CSARVAGHPYNEQFF. The chain joins TRBV20-1 to TRBJ2-1, with TRBD2 identical over 8 bases. The CDR3 spans 15 residues. The V segment lost 1 base and the J segment 4 bases; nucleotides outside the gene matches: 6. Germline V lookup: CDR1 DFQATT, CDR2 SNEGSKA (reference sequence).

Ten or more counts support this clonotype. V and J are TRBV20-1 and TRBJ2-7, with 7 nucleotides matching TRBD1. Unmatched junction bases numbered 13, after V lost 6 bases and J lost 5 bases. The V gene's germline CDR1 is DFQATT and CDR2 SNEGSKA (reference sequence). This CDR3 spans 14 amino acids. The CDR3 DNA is TGCAGTGCCACTCCGACAGGGAGATCCCACGAGCAGTACTTC. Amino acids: CSATPTGRSHEQYF.

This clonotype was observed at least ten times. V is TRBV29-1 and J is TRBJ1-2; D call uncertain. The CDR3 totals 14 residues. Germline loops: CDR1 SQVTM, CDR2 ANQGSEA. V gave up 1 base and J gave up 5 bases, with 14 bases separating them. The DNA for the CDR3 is TGCAGCGTTGAAGTCCAGGATGGGTCGTATGGCTACACCTTC. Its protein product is CSVEVQDGSYGYTF.

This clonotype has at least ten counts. CDR3 sequence: CASSADELVSNTEAFF. The CDR3 region has the DNA TGTGCCAGCAGCGCGGACGAGTTAGTCTCGAACACTGAAGCTTTCTTT. The chain joins TRBV5-6 to TRBJ1-1; D not resolved. The CDR3 covers 16 residues. CDR1 is SGHDT, CDR2 YYEEEE, per germline. Trimming removed 4 bases from V and 1 base from J, with 17 bases in between.